These 5 T cell receptor beta chains came from one sample sequenced in a study of blood T cell repertoires in COVID-19. Sequencing used immunoSEQ multiplex PCR; TCRdb keeps in-frame clones, though not all of them. The table lists approximately 220,000 clones, approximately 83% of them singletons. The sequenced material came from PBMCs or T cells enriched from blood (not recorded which). The receptors here all came from a woman in her 50s who had been exposed to COVID-19.

The chain carries TRBV7-8 and TRBJ2-2; 7 bases agree with TRBD1. V trimming: 3 bases; J trimming: 3 bases; junction bases outside the gene matches: 1. CDR1 SGHVS and CDR2 FQNEAQ come from the germline V gene. The CDR3 is 14 residues long. The CDR3 reads CASSLGQHTGELFF. The CDR3 DNA is TGTGCCAGCAGCTTGGGACAGCACACCGGGGAGCTGTTTTTT.

This clone showed up just once. This chain connects TRBV29-1 to TRBJ2-3; D gene ambiguous. The CDR3 is 12 amino acids. From germline, CDR1 is SQVTM and CDR2 ANQGSEA. CDR3 nucleotides: TGCAGTGCTGATGGCCTCACAGATACGCAGTATTTT. This codes for CSADGLTDTQYF.

This clone showed up just a few times. This same CDR3 is encoded by further DNA sequences in the sample. The chain combines TRBV5-1 with TRBJ2-3, with a weak D call TRBD1 (5 bases). V lost 3 bases and J lost 1, with 9 bases in between. Germline CDR1 and CDR2: SGHRS and YFSETQ. The CDR3 extends over 14 amino acids. CDR3 nucleotide sequence: TGCGCCAGCAGCTCCGGACAAGGCACAGATACGCAGTATTTT. Translation gives CASSSGQGTDTQYF.

On this clone itself: The final CDR3 position lacks the conserved phenylalanine or tryptophan, pointing to a likely read error. The DNA is omitted, as the CDR3 cannot be located on it reliably, and the CDR3 follows TCRdb's listing. This chain connects TRBV12-3 or TRBV12-4 to TRBJ1-2; the table's D gene call, TRBD1, was not cross checked with the DNA. The CDR3 is 12 residues long, counting both termini. The CDR3 spells CASSFQGQSPRV.

This chain connects TRBV7-9 to TRBJ2-3; a possible D gene is TRBD1 (6 bases). The CDR3 runs to 15 residues. V lost 2 bases and J 1 base, leaving 10 bases between the germline ends. Germline values: CDR1 SEHNR, CDR2 FQNEAQ (reference sequence). The CDR3: CASSLRQEGTDTQYF. The CDR3 coding sequence is TGTGCCAGCAGCTTACGACAGGAAGGCACAGATACGCAGTATTTT.